This record looks at one T cell receptor beta chain sequence and its context. No antigen is known for it. The data derive from a study of cytomegalovirus exposure and HLA in healthy donors. Study findings and constraints: Presence/absence analyses rested on an assumption that sequencing depth was roughly uniform across donors.

The CDR3 is 15 residues long. Trimming left V 5 bases short and J 7 bases short, with 15 bases between. CDR1 is MNHEY, CDR2 SMNVEV, per germline (reference sequence). Vbeta (60) and Jbeta (13) primers were used in the PCR. This table comes from immunoSEQ multiplex PCR, and its TCRdb copy is limited to in-frame clones, with some not included. This listing includes fewer than 60,000 clones. This sequence originates from a woman in her forties in good health and CMV-seronegative. The sequenced sample was PBMCs. The chain links TRBV27 to TRBJ1-6, with D hard to call. The CDR3 DNA reads as TGTGCCAGCAGTCTACGGGCCGGGGAGAATTCACCCCTCCACTTT. Amino acids: CASSLRAGENSPLHF.